Listed below are T cell receptor beta chains from one sample, sequenced in a study of T cells after yellow fever vaccination. A single record per CDR3 protein comes from TCRdb applying MiXCR to the 5' RACE reads. The sample shows about 120,000 distinct CDR3 sequences, 12% to 15% of them seen only once. The sequenced sample was CD8+ T cells sorted from PBMCs, obtained 5 days after the yellow fever booster vaccination. The source of these receptors is a man aged 18 to 29 who received the YFV17D yellow fever vaccine. Each CDR3 is given with its conserved first and last residue. The order of the fields is D gene, J gene, V gene, clone size, CDR3 protein, CDR3 DNA. A D gene is named only where the DNA matches it firmly. The size of a clone is reported for some rows only, either as once, few or many, or as a class for expanded clones.

D: NA; J: TRBJ2-3; V: TRBV18; size: many; CDR3: CASSLGAVTDTQYF; DNA: TGTGCCAGCTCGCTCGGGGCAGTAACAGATACGCAGTATTTT
D: NA; J: TRBJ2-1; V: TRBV27; size: few; CDR3: CASRRLGGAGNEQFF; DNA: TGTGCCAGCAGACGACTTGGGGGGGCGGGCAATGAGCAGTTCTTC
D: NA; J: TRBJ2-2; V: TRBV27; size: NA; CDR3: CASRNEGTGELFF; DNA: TGTGCCAGTCGAAACGAGGGCACCGGGGAGCTGTTTTTT
D: NA; J: TRBJ2-2; V: TRBV11-2; size: few; CDR3: CASSPPTGENTGELFF; DNA: TGTGCCAGCAGCCCGCCGACAGGCGAGAACACCGGGGAGCTGTTTTTT
D: NA; J: TRBJ2-5; V: TRBV6-5; size: NA; CDR3: CASSYQGDVETQYF; DNA: TGTGCCAGCAGTTATCAGGGTGATGTGGAGACCCAGTACTTC
D: NA; J: TRBJ2-2; V: TRBV7-6; size: many; CDR3: CASSPGWQGVTGELFF; DNA: TGTGCCAGCAGCCCCGGATGGCAGGGAGTCACCGGGGAGCTGTTTTTT
D: TRBD2; J: TRBJ2-5; V: TRBV10-1; size: few; CDR3: CASSATSGGETQYF; DNA: TGCGCCAGCAGCGCGACTAGCGGGGGCGAGACCCAGTACTTC
D: NA; J: TRBJ1-2; V: TRBV4-3; size: few; CDR3: CASSRGPSREPSYGYTF; DNA: TGCGCCAGCAGCCGCGGGCCTAGTCGGGAGCCATCTTATGGCTACACCTTC
D: TRBD2; J: TRBJ2-3; V: TRBV7-3; size: NA; CDR3: CASSSSGGDTDTQYF; DNA: TGTGCCAGCAGCTCTAGCGGGGGCGATACGGACACGCAGTATTTT
D: NA; J: TRBJ2-2; V: TRBV6-2/TRBV6-3; size: NA; CDR3: CASSYTGRYTGELFF; DNA: TGTGCCAGCAGTTACACCGGGAGATACACCGGGGAGCTGTTTTTT
D: TRBD2; J: TRBJ2-1; V: TRBV6-2/TRBV6-3; size: few; CDR3: CASSWNRKAGGHYNEQFF; DNA: TGTGCCAGCAGTTGGAATAGGAAAGCGGGGGGGCACTACAATGAGCAGTTCTTC
D: TRBD2; J: TRBJ2-2; V: TRBV7-7; size: many; CDR3: CASSEGLASTGELFF; DNA: TGTGCCAGCAGCGAGGGACTAGCGAGCACCGGGGAGCTGTTTTTT
D: NA; J: TRBJ2-3; V: TRBV29-1; size: NA; CDR3: CSVELGAEGVADTQYF; DNA: TGCAGCGTTGAACTGGGAGCGGAGGGGGTCGCAGATACGCAGTATTTT
D: NA; J: TRBJ2-5; V: TRBV18; size: many; CDR3: CASSPRGETQYF; DNA: TGTGCCAGCTCACCACGAGGAGAGACCCAGTACTTC
D: NA; J: TRBJ1-2; V: TRBV7-2; size: NA; CDR3: CASSPTGLLRQTF; DNA: TGTGCCAGCAGCCCAACAGGGTTGCTACGCCAGACCTTC
D: TRBD2; J: TRBJ2-5; V: TRBV11-2; size: few; CDR3: CASSYTSGGSETQYF; DNA: TGTGCCAGCAGCTATACTAGCGGGGGGAGCGAGACCCAGTACTTC
D: NA; J: TRBJ2-7; V: TRBV4-1; size: NA; CDR3: CASSQDLANHEQYF; DNA: TGCGCCAGCAGCCAAGATTTAGCTAACCACGAGCAGTACTTC
D: NA; J: TRBJ1-4; V: TRBV7-2; size: few; CDR3: CASSLGMGNEKLFF; DNA: TGTGCCAGCAGCTTAGGCATGGGAAATGAAAAACTGTTTTTT
D: TRBD1; J: TRBJ2-7; V: TRBV15; size: few; CDR3: CATSSPGTGMYEQYF; DNA: TGTGCCACCAGCAGTCCCGGGACAGGGATGTACGAGCAGTACTTC
D: NA; J: TRBJ2-7; V: TRBV12-3/TRBV12-4; size: few; CDR3: CASSLYGGEQYF; DNA: TGTGCCAGCAGTCTGTATGGGGGCGAGCAGTACTTC
D: NA; J: TRBJ1-2; V: TRBV6-2/TRBV6-3; size: few; CDR3: CASSYDGLRGYTF; DNA: TGTGCCAGCAGTTACGACGGACTGAGGGGCTACACCTTC
D: NA; J: TRBJ1-2; V: TRBV12-3/TRBV12-4; size: few; CDR3: CASSTRVFGDYGYTF; DNA: TGTGCCAGCAGTACCCGGGTCTTTGGCGACTATGGCTACACCTTC
D: NA; J: TRBJ2-3; V: TRBV4-3; size: few; CDR3: CASSQDLVGPLPQYF; DNA: TGCGCCAGCAGCCAAGATCTCGTCGGCCCCCTGCCGCAGTATTTT
D: TRBD1; J: TRBJ2-6; V: TRBV19; size: few; CDR3: CASALRGPNVLTF; DNA: TGTGCCAGTGCCTTAAGGGGGCCCAACGTCCTGACTTTC
D: TRBD2; J: TRBJ2-1; V: TRBV4-3; size: few; CDR3: CASSQEAGDYEQFF; DNA: TGCGCCAGCAGCCAAGAAGCGGGAGACTATGAGCAGTTCTTC
D: NA; J: TRBJ2-4; V: TRBV6-5; size: many; CDR3: CASSYSPSGWGIQYF; DNA: TGTGCCAGCAGTTACTCACCGTCCGGTTGGGGCATTCAGTACTTC
D: NA; J: TRBJ2-1; V: TRBV12-3/TRBV12-4; size: NA; CDR3: CASSFIALLNEQFF; DNA: TGTGCCAGCAGTTTTATTGCCCTGCTCAATGAGCAGTTCTTC
D: NA; J: TRBJ2-7; V: TRBV6-2/TRBV6-3; size: few; CDR3: CASTFGDGQNEQYF; DNA: TGTGCCAGCACCTTCGGGGACGGTCAAAACGAGCAGTACTTC
D: TRBD2; J: TRBJ2-1; V: TRBV6-2/TRBV6-3; size: few; CDR3: CASTSGLAVWSSYNEQFF; DNA: TGTGCCAGCACCTCGGGACTAGCGGTTTGGAGCTCCTACAATGAGCAGTTCTTC
D: NA; J: TRBJ2-7; V: TRBV6-5; size: few; CDR3: CASNSNAQGIHEQYF; DNA: TGTGCCAGCAACTCTAACGCGCAGGGAATACACGAGCAGTACTTC
D: NA; J: TRBJ1-2; V: TRBV5-1; size: NA; CDR3: CASSLVTDHGYTF; DNA: TGCGCCAGCAGCTTGGTGACTGACCATGGCTACACCTTC
D: NA; J: TRBJ1-4; V: TRBV7-2; size: NA; CDR3: CASSSQGVVANEKLFF; DNA: TGTGCCAGCAGTTCTCAAGGGGTAGTGGCTAATGAAAAACTGTTTTTT
D: NA; J: TRBJ1-3; V: TRBV15; size: few; CDR3: CATSRVSRFGNTIYF; DNA: TGTGCCACCAGCAGAGTCTCCAGGTTCGGAAACACCATATATTTT
D: TRBD1; J: TRBJ1-2; V: TRBV4-1; size: few; CDR3: CASSPQGQTRYGYTF; DNA: TGCGCCAGCAGCCCCCAGGGACAGACAAGATATGGCTACACCTTC
D: NA; J: TRBJ2-4; V: TRBV5-8; size: many; CDR3: CASSPLGHGSKNIQYF; DNA: TGTGCCAGCAGCCCCCTGGGGCACGGGAGCAAAAACATTCAGTACTTC
D: TRBD2; J: TRBJ2-5; V: TRBV12-3/TRBV12-4; size: NA; CDR3: CATLRAGGGETQYF; DNA: TGTGCCACCCTCCGGGCGGGAGGTGGAGAGACCCAGTACTTC
D: TRBD1; J: TRBJ2-3; V: TRBV11-2; size: many; CDR3: CASSLTGGRADTQYF; DNA: TGTGCCAGCAGCTTGACAGGGGGCCGGGCAGATACGCAGTATTTT
D: TRBD1; J: TRBJ2-5; V: TRBV7-2; size: many; CDR3: CASSSRTGAWETQYF; DNA: TGTGCCAGCAGCTCTCGGACAGGGGCCTGGGAGACCCAGTACTTC
D: TRBD2; J: TRBJ2-5; V: TRBV6-2/TRBV6-3; size: NA; CDR3: CASILSGGAWGTQYF; DNA: TGTGCCAGCATCTTAAGCGGGGGGGCCTGGGGGACCCAGTACTTC
D: TRBD1; J: TRBJ2-7; V: TRBV6-2/TRBV6-3; size: few; CDR3: CASSYYRPRQGGSYEQYF; DNA: TGTGCCAGCAGTTACTACAGACCCAGACAGGGGGGCTCCTACGAGCAGTACTTC
D: NA; J: TRBJ1-1; V: TRBV7-2; size: NA; CDR3: CASSFSEGVWTEAFF; DNA: TGTGCCAGCAGCTTCAGTGAAGGGGTTTGGACTGAAGCTTTCTTT
D: TRBD2; J: TRBJ2-3; V: TRBV3-1; size: few; CDR3: CASSQLSGGAYTQYF; DNA: TGTGCCAGCAGCCAACTTAGCGGGGGCGCTTATACGCAGTATTTT
D: NA; J: TRBJ2-3; V: TRBV12-3/TRBV12-4; size: NA; CDR3: CASMETSTDTQYF; DNA: TGTGCCAGCATGGAGACAAGCACAGATACGCAGTATTTT
D: TRBD1; J: TRBJ2-2; V: TRBV7-3; size: few; CDR3: CASSTGGSGELFF; DNA: TGTGCCAGCAGCACAGGGGGCTCCGGGGAGCTGTTTTTT
D: NA; J: TRBJ2-3; V: TRBV6-1; size: NA; CDR3: CASLRWWTSTDTQYF; DNA: TGTGCCAGCCTCAGGTGGTGGACTAGCACAGATACGCAGTATTTT
D: NA; J: TRBJ1-1; V: TRBV6-2/TRBV6-3; size: few; CDR3: CASSQSARGFMNTEAFF; DNA: TGTGCCAGCAGTCAATCCGCCCGGGGTTTCATGAACACTGAAGCTTTCTTT
D: TRBD1; J: TRBJ1-1; V: TRBV5-4; size: NA; CDR3: CASSYGTAEAFF; DNA: TGTGCCAGCAGCTATGGGACAGCTGAAGCTTTCTTT
D: NA; J: TRBJ2-1; V: TRBV30; size: NA; CDR3: CAWSLGETQGNEQFF; DNA: TGTGCCTGGAGCTTGGGAGAGACTCAGGGGAATGAGCAGTTCTTC
D: NA; J: TRBJ2-3; V: TRBV7-6; size: NA; CDR3: CASSPRNTRTDTQYF; DNA: TGTGCCAGCAGCCCCCGTAACACGCGCACAGATACGCAGTATTTT
D: NA; J: TRBJ1-1; V: TRBV3-1; size: NA; CDR3: CASSQGLTGTEAFF; DNA: TGTGCCAGCAGCCAAGGACTAACGGGCACTGAAGCTTTCTTT
D: NA; J: TRBJ2-5; V: TRBV2; size: NA; CDR3: CASIGISETQYF; DNA: TGTGCCAGCATTGGGATTTCGGAGACCCAGTACTTC
D: NA; J: TRBJ2-5; V: TRBV9; size: NA; CDR3: CASSARRAPGETQYF; DNA: TGTGCCAGCAGCGCACGACGTGCCCCTGGAGAGACCCAGTACTTC
D: NA; J: TRBJ1-2; V: TRBV4-1; size: NA; CDR3: CASSQKQGGDYGYTF; DNA: TGCGCCAGCAGTCAAAAACAGGGAGGGGACTATGGCTACACCTTC
D: TRBD2; J: TRBJ2-5; V: TRBV5-1; size: many; CDR3: CASSRRPSGASQETQYF; DNA: TGCGCCAGCAGCCGGAGGCCTAGCGGGGCGTCACAAGAGACCCAGTACTTC
D: NA; J: TRBJ1-5; V: TRBV7-2; size: NA; CDR3: CASSLDDSPSYNSPQHF; DNA: TGTGCCAGCAGCCTAGATGACAGTCCGAGCTACAATTCGCCCCAGCATTTT
D: NA; J: TRBJ2-2; V: TRBV27; size: NA; CDR3: CASSTYGTYFTGELFF; DNA: TGTGCCAGCAGTACCTACGGGACTTACTTCACCGGGGAGCTGTTTTTT
D: NA; J: TRBJ2-1; V: TRBV6-5; size: few; CDR3: CASSLWTDPYNEQFF; DNA: TGTGCCAGCAGTTTATGGACAGACCCCTACAATGAGCAGTTCTTC
D: NA; J: TRBJ2-1; V: TRBV29-1; size: few; CDR3: CSVVQYNEQFF; DNA: TGCAGCGTTGTTCAGTACAATGAGCAGTTCTTC
D: NA; J: TRBJ2-5; V: TRBV5-4; size: few; CDR3: CASRPDAPQFQETQYF; DNA: TGTGCCAGCAGACCTGACGCCCCTCAATTCCAAGAGACCCAGTACTTC